The entry below gives a single TCR beta chain sequence along with its context. As yet, its antigen is unknown. These data originate in a study of cytomegalovirus exposure and HLA in healthy donors. Germline assignment: CDR1 PRHDT and CDR2 FYEKMQ (reference sequence). J was trimmed by 2 bases and V by 4 bases; bases with no gene match: 5. The CDR3 contains 15 residues. PCR primers comprised 60 Vbeta and 13 Jbeta primers. The data were produced by immunoSEQ multiplex PCR, yet TCRdb's version contains in-frame clones alone and is incomplete. The table shows some 190,000 clones, with about three quarters occurring only once. Whole-study findings and limits: A later analysis reportedly identified an Asian-associated ancestry cluster as carrying fewer N-insertions than the approximately 710-donor mean. Confirmation was obtained in vitro that a few CMV-associated chains are specific for CMV antigens. Reported performance of the classifier showed diagnosis of cytomegalovirus status with high specificity and sensitivity.

This sequence joins TRBV13 and TRBJ2-5; 9 positions match TRBD1. This clonotype originated in a man between 18 and 35 years old in good health and CMV-seronegative. Sample: PBMCs. CDR3 bases: TGTGCCAGCAGCTCCCTCGGACAGGGGCAAGAGACCCAGTACTTC. Its translation: CASSSLGQGQETQYF.